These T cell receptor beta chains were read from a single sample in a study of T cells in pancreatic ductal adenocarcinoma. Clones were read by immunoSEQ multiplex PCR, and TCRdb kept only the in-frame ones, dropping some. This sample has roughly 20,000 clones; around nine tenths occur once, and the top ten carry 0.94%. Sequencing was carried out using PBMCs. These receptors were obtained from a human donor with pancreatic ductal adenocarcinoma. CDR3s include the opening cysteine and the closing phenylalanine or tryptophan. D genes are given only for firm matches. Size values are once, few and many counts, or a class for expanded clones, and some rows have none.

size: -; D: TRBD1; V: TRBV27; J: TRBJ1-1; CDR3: CASSTNRGPMNTEAFF; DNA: TGTGCCAGCAGTACGAACAGGGGGCCTATGAACACTGAAGCTTTCTTT
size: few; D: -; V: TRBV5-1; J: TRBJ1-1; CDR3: CASSPTERANTEAFF; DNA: TGCGCCAGCAGCCCAACAGAGAGGGCGAACACTGAAGCTTTCTTT
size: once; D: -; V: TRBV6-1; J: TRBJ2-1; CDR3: CASSALTRANYNEQFF; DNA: TGTGCCAGCAGTGCGCTGACGAGGGCGAACTACAATGAGCAGTTCTTC
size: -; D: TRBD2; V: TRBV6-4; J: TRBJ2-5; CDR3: CASRTSGQETQYF; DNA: TGTGCCAGCAGGACTAGCGGCCAAGAGACCCAGTACTTC
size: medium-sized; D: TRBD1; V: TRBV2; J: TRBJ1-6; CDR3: CASRGTGTVLHF; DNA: TGTGCCAGCAGAGGAACCGGGACAGTCCTCCACTTT
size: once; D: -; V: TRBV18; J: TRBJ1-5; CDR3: CASSPPPGSSRQFNQPQHF; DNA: TGTGCCAGCTCACCACCTCCGGGATCTTCGAGGCAGTTCAATCAGCCCCAGCATTTT
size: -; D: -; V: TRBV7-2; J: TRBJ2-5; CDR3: CASTVGGVQETQYF; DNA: TGTGCCAGCACTGTAGGGGGGGTTCAAGAGACCCAGTACTTC
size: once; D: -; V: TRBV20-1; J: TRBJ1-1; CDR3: CSASPNTEAFF; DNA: TGCAGTGCCAGTCCCAACACTGAAGCTTTCTTT
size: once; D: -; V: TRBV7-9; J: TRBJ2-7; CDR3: CASSLPPIYEQYF; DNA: TGTGCCAGCAGCTTACCCCCTATCTACGAGCAGTACTTC
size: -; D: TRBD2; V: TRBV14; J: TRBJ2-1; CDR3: CASARGGGAGEQFF; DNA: TGTGCCAGCGCACGCGGCGGGGGGGCTGGTGAGCAGTTCTTC
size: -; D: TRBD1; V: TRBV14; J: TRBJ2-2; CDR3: CASSQVAGTANTGELFF; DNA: TGTGCCAGCAGCCAAGTGGCTGGGACAGCGAACACCGGGGAGCTGTTTTTT
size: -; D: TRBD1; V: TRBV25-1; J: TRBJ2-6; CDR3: CASSEFRGTTYGANVLTF; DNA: TGTGCCAGCAGTGAATTCAGGGGGACGACCTATGGGGCCAACGTCCTGACTTTC
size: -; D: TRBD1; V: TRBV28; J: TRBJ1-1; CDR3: CASSWDRGSMNTEAFF; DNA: TGTGCCAGCAGTTGGGACAGGGGATCGATGAACACTGAAGCTTTCTTT
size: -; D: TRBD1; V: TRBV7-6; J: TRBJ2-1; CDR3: CASSPPGTAHEQFF; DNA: TGTGCCAGCAGCCCCCCCGGGACAGCCCATGAGCAGTTCTTC
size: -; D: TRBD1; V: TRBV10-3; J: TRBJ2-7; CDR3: CATGTESYEQYF; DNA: TGTGCCACCGGGACAGAGTCCTACGAGCAGTACTTC
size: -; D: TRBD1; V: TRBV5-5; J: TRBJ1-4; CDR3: CASSPLVQGEINEKLFF; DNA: TGTGCCAGCAGCCCCCTAGTCCAGGGGGAGATTAATGAAAAACTGTTTTTT
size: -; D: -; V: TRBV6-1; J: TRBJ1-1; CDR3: CASRGDTEAFF; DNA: TGTGCCAGCAGAGGGGACACTGAAGCTTTCTTT
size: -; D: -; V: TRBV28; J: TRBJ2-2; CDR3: CASSPPRGTGELFF; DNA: TGTGCCAGCAGTCCCCCACGAGGGACCGGGGAGCTGTTTTTT
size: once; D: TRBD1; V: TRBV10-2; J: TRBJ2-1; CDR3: CASGTGTVNEQFF; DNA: TGCGCCAGCGGAACCGGGACAGTCAATGAGCAGTTCTTC
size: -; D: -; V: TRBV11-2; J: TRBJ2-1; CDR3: CASSSRGDSSYNEQFF; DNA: TGTGCCAGCAGTTCCAGGGGGGACAGCTCCTACAATGAGCAGTTCTTC
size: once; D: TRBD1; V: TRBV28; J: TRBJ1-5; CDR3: CASRPRTGVPQPQHF; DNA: TGTGCCAGCAGACCTCGGACAGGGGTGCCTCAGCCCCAGCATTTT
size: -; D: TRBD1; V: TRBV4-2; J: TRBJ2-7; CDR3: CASSRDRGGYEQYF; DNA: TGTGCCAGCAGCCGCGACAGGGGTGGGTACGAGCAGTACTTC
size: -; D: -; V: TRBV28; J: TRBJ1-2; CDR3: CASSPGGSFYGYTF; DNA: TGTGCCAGCAGTCCTGGGGGGTCCTTTTATGGCTACACCTTC
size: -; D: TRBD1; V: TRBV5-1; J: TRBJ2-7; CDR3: CASSQQGSSYEQYF; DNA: TGCGCCAGCAGCCAACAGGGGAGCTCCTACGAGCAGTACTTC
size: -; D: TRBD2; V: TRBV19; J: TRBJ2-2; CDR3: CASSLWGGNTGELFF; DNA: TGTGCCAGTAGCCTATGGGGGGGGAACACCGGGGAGCTGTTTTTT
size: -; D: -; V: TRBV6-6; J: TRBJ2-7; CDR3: CASSYSGGPAYEQYF; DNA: TGTGCCAGCAGTTACTCTGGAGGGCCGGCCTACGAGCAGTACTTC
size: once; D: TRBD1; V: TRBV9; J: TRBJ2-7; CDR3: CASSVASGQGDKYEQYF; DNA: TGTGCCAGCAGCGTAGCGTCCGGACAGGGGGATAAGTACGAGCAGTACTTC
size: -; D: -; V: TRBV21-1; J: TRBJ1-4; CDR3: CASSSIIGHYSFRGVTQGEKLFF; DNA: TGTGCCAGCAGTAGCATTATCGGACACTATTCATTCAGGGGGGTAACCCAGGGTGAAAAACTGTTTTTT
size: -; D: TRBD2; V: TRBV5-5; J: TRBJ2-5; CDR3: CASSFRLAGAETQYF; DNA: TGTGCCAGCAGCTTTAGACTAGCGGGGGCTGAGACCCAGTACTTC
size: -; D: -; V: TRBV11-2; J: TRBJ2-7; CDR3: CASSLDRGAAYEQYF; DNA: TGTGCCAGCAGCTTAGATCGGGGGGCGGCCTACGAGCAGTACTTC
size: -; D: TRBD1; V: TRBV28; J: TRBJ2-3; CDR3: CASGRGGLGTDTQYF; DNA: TGTGCCAGCGGCCGAGGGGGCCTAGGCACAGATACGCAGTATTTT
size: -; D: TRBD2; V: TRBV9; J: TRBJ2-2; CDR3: CASSAGTSGGMGTGELFF; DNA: TGTGCCAGCAGCGCCGGGACTAGCGGGGGGATGGGGACCGGGGAGCTGTTTTTT
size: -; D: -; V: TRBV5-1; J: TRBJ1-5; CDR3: CASSWEGGSNQPQHF; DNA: TGCGCCAGCAGCTGGGAGGGGGGGAGCAATCAGCCCCAGCATTTT
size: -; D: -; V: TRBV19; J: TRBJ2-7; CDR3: CASSISGAFYEQYF; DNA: TGTGCCAGTAGTATCTCAGGGGCCTTCTACGAGCAGTACTTC
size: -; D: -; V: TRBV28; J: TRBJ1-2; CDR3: CASRGWMTLGSYGYTF; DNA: TGTGCCAGCAGGGGGTGGATGACTCTAGGGAGCTATGGCTACACCTTC
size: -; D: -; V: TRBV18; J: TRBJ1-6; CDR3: CASSPPESPLHF; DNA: TGTGCCAGCTCACCACCGGAGTCACCCCTCCACTTT
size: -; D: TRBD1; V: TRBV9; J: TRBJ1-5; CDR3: CASSVAGTANQPQHF; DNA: TGTGCCAGCAGCGTAGCTGGGACAGCGAATCAGCCCCAGCATTTT
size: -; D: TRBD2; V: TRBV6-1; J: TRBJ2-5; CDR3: CAITKAQREETQYF; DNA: TGTGCCATCACTAAGGCTCAGCGGGAGGAGACCCAGTACTTC
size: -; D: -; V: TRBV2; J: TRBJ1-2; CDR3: CASNQGLVSGYTF; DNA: TGTGCCAGCAACCAGGGGCTGGTTAGCGGCTACACCTTC
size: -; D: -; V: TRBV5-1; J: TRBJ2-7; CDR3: CASSPNSQGREQYF; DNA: TGCGCCAGCAGCCCGAATTCACAGGGGAGGGAGCAGTACTTC
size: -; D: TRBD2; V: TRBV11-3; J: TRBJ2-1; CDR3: CASSFGGENEQFF; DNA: TGTGCCAGCAGCTTCGGGGGGGAGAATGAGCAGTTCTTC
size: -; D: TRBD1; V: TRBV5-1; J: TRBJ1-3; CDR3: CASSLTGVSGNTIYF; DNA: TGCGCCAGCAGCCTTACAGGGGTATCAGGAAACACCATATATTTT
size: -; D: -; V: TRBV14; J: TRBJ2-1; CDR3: CASSQQLGGNEQFF; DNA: TGTGCCAGCAGCCAACAGTTAGGGGGCAATGAGCAGTTCTTC
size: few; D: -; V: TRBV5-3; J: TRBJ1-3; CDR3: CARSLTGRGTGNTIYF; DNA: TGTGCCAGAAGCTTGACAGGGAGGGGAACGGGAAACACCATATATTTT
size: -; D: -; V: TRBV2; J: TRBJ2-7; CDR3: CASLQEGESSEQYF; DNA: TGTGCCAGCCTCCAGGAGGGAGAGTCGAGCGAGCAGTACTTC
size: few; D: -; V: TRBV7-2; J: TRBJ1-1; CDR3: CASSLDPKNTEAFF; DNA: TGTGCCAGCAGCTTAGATCCCAAGAACACTGAAGCTTTCTTT
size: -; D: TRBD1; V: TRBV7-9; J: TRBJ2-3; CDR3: CASSSDRAGDTQYF; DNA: TGTGCCAGCAGCTCCGACAGGGCAGGAGATACGCAGTATTTT
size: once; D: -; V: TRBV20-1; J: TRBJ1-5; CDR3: CSASPDQPQHF; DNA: TGCAGTGCTAGCCCGGATCAGCCCCAGCATTTT
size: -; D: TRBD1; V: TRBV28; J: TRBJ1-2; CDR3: CASRTGTGEYGYTF; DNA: TGTGCCAGCAGAACCGGGACAGGGGAGTATGGCTACACCTTC